The TCR beta chain under discussion was sequenced for a study of PD-1 blockade in classical Hodgkin lymphoma. Overall study findings and caveats: In CD4+ cells, TCR diversity went up significantly by C4D1, but in CD8+ cells it did not. Compared with healthy donors, newly diagnosed patients reportedly showed lower baseline TCR diversity. Exclusion applied to patients who initiated nivolumab less than 1 year following ASCT.

This sample's time point: cycle 4 day 1 (C4D1), after 6 weeks of nivolumab. Every patient experienced relapse after autologous stem cell transplantation, and brentuximab vedotin exposure varied. Points on this clone: What it binds is unknown.

Only in-frame clones appear in the TCRdb table, and some are missing; sequencing was by immunoSEQ multiplex PCR. The sample has more than 95,000 clones, approximately 89% seen once. CDR1 and CDR2 from the germline V gene are LNHDA and SQIVND (reference sequence). V lost 1 base and J 1 base, leaving 10 bases between the germline ends. This CDR3 region has 15 residues. The chain employs TRBV19 and TRBJ1-1; possible D gene TRBD1, 5 bases. Source: peripheral blood mononuclear cells (PBMCs), taken before the fourth cycle of nivolumab. This TCR derives from a human donor with classical Hodgkin lymphoma. CDR3 loop: CASSIVDGGNTEAFF. The CDR3 region has the DNA TGTGCCAGTAGTATAGTTGATGGGGGGAACACTGAAGCTTTCTTT.